The rows below give T cell receptor beta chains drawn from one sample of a study of tumor-infiltrating lymphocytes in primary liver carcinoma. TCRdb reanalysed the multiplex PCR reads using MiXCR and keeps one entry per CDR3 protein. The sample records 310,000 or so distinct CDR3 sequences, roughly two thirds being singletons. The sample taken for sequencing was peripheral blood. The receptor source for this set is a man aged 35 to 55 with primary liver carcinoma and hepatitis B virus infection. CDR3s include the opening cysteine and the closing phenylalanine or tryptophan. Fields, in order: D gene, clone size, V gene, J gene, CDR3 DNA, CDR3 protein. A D gene is named only where the DNA matches it firmly. Not every row has a clone size; where given, it reads once, few, many or a size class.

TRBD1	few	TRBV10-2	TRBJ1-1	TGCGCCAGCAGCGGGACAGTGAACACTGAAGCTTTCTTT	CASSGTVNTEAFF
-	once	TRBV7-9	TRBJ2-1	TGTGCCATCAGCTTAGTCCGGATAGGGATTTTCAATGAGCATTTCTTC	CAISLVRIGIFNEHFF
TRBD2	many	TRBV12-3/TRBV12-4	TRBJ2-2	TGTGCCAGCAGTTTGTCGGGAGGAGGCACCGGGGAGCTGTTTTTT	CASSLSGGGTGELFF
-	-	TRBV20-1	TRBJ2-7	TGCAGTGCCACTGGCCCTGACAGTGGGACCTACGAGCAGTACTTT	CSATGPDSGTYEQYF
-	-	TRBV11-2	TRBJ2-3	TGTGCCAGCATGCTACAGGGTCGGCCAGATACGCAGTATTTT	CASMLQGRPDTQYF
-	-	TRBV12-3/TRBV12-4	TRBJ2-7	TGTGCCAGCAGTTGGACATCAAACTCCTACGAGCAGTACTTC	CASSWTSNSYEQYF
TRBD1	many	TRBV11-2	TRBJ2-3	TGTGCCAGCAGCTTCGGACAGGGGGTTCCCTCTGGCACAGATACGCAGTATTTT	CASSFGQGVPSGTDTQYF
-	-	TRBV12-3/TRBV12-4	TRBJ1-1	TGTGCCAGCACCCAATTACAGGGTAACACTGAAGCTTTCTTT	CASTQLQGNTEAFF
-	few	TRBV6-2/TRBV6-3	TRBJ1-5	TGTGCCAGCAGTTCTCCAGGGGTTAATCAGCCCCAGCATTTT	CASSSPGVNQPQHF
TRBD1	many	TRBV6-2/TRBV6-3	TRBJ2-3	TGTGCCAGCAGTTACGAGGGACAGTCTCTCACGCAGTATTTT	CASSYEGQSLTQYF
-	-	TRBV5-6	TRBJ2-7	TGTGCCAGCAGCCCAACAGGGAACGATCAGTACTTC	CASSPTGNDQYF
-	-	TRBV11-2	TRBJ2-1	TGTGCCAGCAGTACCCGCCCGGGAATCTACAATGAGCAGCTCTTC	CASSTRPGIYNEQLF
-	-	TRBV11-2	TRBJ2-1	TGTGCCAACAGCATTAGCGGCTCCTACAATGAGCAGTTTTTC	CANSISGSYNEQFF
-	-	TRBV24-1	TRBJ2-2	TGTGTCACCAGTGATTTAGTAGAGGGGATCTCCGGGGAACTGTTTTTT	CVTSDLVEGISGELFF
-	-	TRBV6-2/TRBV6-3	TRBJ2-7	TGTGCCAGTAGTTACGTCACTCCGGACTTTAACAGTAGCTCCTACGAGCAGTACTTC	CASSYVTPDFNSSSYEQYF
-	-	TRBV11-2	TRBJ1-5	TGTGCCATCAGCTTAGAGGGCAACAATCAGCCCCAACATTTT	CAISLEGNNQPQHF
TRBD1	-	TRBV11-3	TRBJ1-1	TGTGCCAGCAGCTTAGAGTCGCGGGTGGGACAGGCGTTCCCTGAAGCTTTCTTT	CASSLESRVGQAFPEAFF
-	many	TRBV10-1	TRBJ2-3	TGCGCCACCTCGGACACTAGCACAGATACGCAGTATTTT	CATSDTSTDTQYF
-	-	TRBV11-2	TRBJ1-4	TGTGCCAGCAGCGAAAGCAGGTTGAAACCGTTTTTT	CASSESRLKPFF
TRBD2	-	TRBV11-2	TRBJ2-3	TGTGCTAGCAGCTTAATCAGCGGGAGCACAGATACGCAGTTTTTT	CASSLISGSTDTQFF
-	many	TRBV5-4	TRBJ2-7	TGTGCCAGCAGCGCCGACACTTTCTCCTACGAGCAGTACTTC	CASSADTFSYEQYF
-	-	TRBV12-3/TRBV12-4	TRBJ2-5	TGTGCCAGCAACACCCTCGGTTGGGCCCAGTACTTC	CASNTLGWAQYF
-	-	TRBV14	TRBJ2-7	TGTGCCAGCAGCCTATCGATAGGGGAGCAGTACTTC	CASSLSIGEQYF
TRBD2	-	TRBV6-6	TRBJ2-3	TGTGCCAGCATCTTGACTAGCGGGAGGTCAGATACGCAGTATTTT	CASILTSGRSDTQYF
TRBD1	once	TRBV29-1	TRBJ2-7	TGCAGCGCCCGGGACAGGCAACATAACGGGCAGTACTTC	CSARDRQHNGQYF
-	-	TRBV5-4	TRBJ2-7	TGTGCCAGCAGCTCGGACGGGACCTCCTACGAGCAGTACTTC	CASSSDGTSYEQYF
-	few	TRBV5-1	TRBJ2-5	TGCGCCAGCAGCTTGGGCAGCAGCCAAGAGACCCAGTACTTC	CASSLGSSQETQYF
TRBD1	-	TRBV5-5	TRBJ1-2	TGTGCCAGCAGCTTAGACAGGGATGGCTACACCTTC	CASSLDRDGYTF